One sample yielded the 12 T cell receptor beta chains listed below, sequenced in a study of glioma-infiltrating T cells (dated by TCRdb to about 2016). The sequencer was an Illumina MiSeq. The iRepertoire nested amplicon-rescue multiplex PCR (arm-PCR) platform was used to amplify TCR alpha and beta CDR3 regions from RNA. Through fastp at Q25 and MiXCR, TCRdb rebuilt clones from the public reads, retaining in-frame beta chains. Each CDR3 protein gets just one entry, which takes the most common genes and DNA from the rows behind it. The sample contains fewer than 200,000 distinct CDR3 sequences, about 31% of them found a single time. Together, the top ten hold 20% of the sample. Sequencing used glioma tissue, nonneoplastic brain tissue, or PBMCs (not recorded which). These receptors came from a human donor with low-grade glioma or glioblastoma, undergoing nonglioma brain surgery, or in good health (not recorded which).

This clonotype has a single count. A much larger clone differs from this one at a single base, so this may be a read error. The chain links TRBV4-1 to TRBJ1-5; 8 nucleotides match TRBD1. Trimming cost V 4 bases and J 8 bases; bases outside gene matches: 10. The CDR3 is made up of 15 amino acids. CDR1 and CDR2 from the germline V gene are MGHRA and YSYEKL. The CDR3 region has the DNA TGCGCCAGCAGCCTTAGGACAGGGAGGGATAAGCCCCAGCATTTT. Encoded protein: CASSLRTGRDKPQHF.

On this clonotype itself: This may be a read error, as it is one base from a much larger clone. The chain joins TRBV29-1 to TRBJ2-3; D remains unclear. The length of the CDR3 is 13 residues. Trimming took off 4 bases at V and 0 bases at J, with 8 bases between the two ends. The germline V gene encodes CDR1 SQVTM and CDR2 ANQGSEA. CDR3 sequence reads: CSVGLQSTDTQYF. The CDR3 DNA sequence: TGCAGCGTTGGTCTGCAGAGCACAGATACGCAGTATTTT.

This clonotype has a count of ten or more. The chain recombines TRBV5-1 with TRBJ2-7; 7 bases align to TRBD2. The germline V gene encodes CDR1 SGHRS and CDR2 YFSETQ. This CDR3 has 14 residues. The V and J ends lost 4 bases and 0 bases, in that order; junction bases with no gene match: 4. The CDR3 loop reads CASSGGGGSYEQYF. The CDR3 DNA reads TGCGCCAGCAGCGGCGGGGGAGGCTCCTACGAGCAGTACTTC.

Of note for this clonotype: This clone may be a read error of a much larger clone one base away. The chain carries TRBV24-1 and TRBJ2-2, with D uncertain. V gave up 3 bases and J gave up 3 bases, with 10 bases separating them. The CDR3 has 15 amino acids. The germline CDR1 and CDR2 sequences are KGHDR and SFDVKD. CDR3 DNA: TGTGCCACCAGTGATCAGAGGACGGACACCGGGGAGCTGTTTTTT. It is translated as CATSDQRTDTGELFF.

The chain couples TRBV27 to TRBJ2-3; no definite D call. V was cut by 4 bases and J by 4 bases, with 18 bases left in between. CDR3 length equals 16 residues. Germline CDR1 MNHEY, CDR2 SMNVEV (reference sequence). CDR3 nucleotide sequence: TGTGCCAGCAGTTCAGCCGTAGAGGAGTACGCAGATACGCAGTATTTT. Its protein product is CASSSAVEEYADTQYF.

This clonotype was seen more than once but under ten times. The rearrangement uses TRBV12-3 or TRBV12-4 and TRBJ2-3, with a tentative D call TRBD2 (6 bases). This CDR3 region has 15 residues. V was pared by 7 bases and J by 6 bases, with 20 bases between. CDR3 bases: TGTGCCAGCACCACTCTAGCGAATGGGGGGGATACGCAGTATTTT. Translating it yields CASTTLANGGDTQYF.

In its sample, this clonotype was seen many times. CDR3 nucleotide sequence: TGTGCCAGCAGCCCCCAAGGGACTACCTACGAGCAGTACTTC. It encodes CASSPQGTTYEQYF. The chain combines TRBV7-2 with TRBJ2-7; 7 bases line up with TRBD2. This CDR3 has 14 amino acids. Germline trimming cut 5 bases from V and 2 bases from J; bases unmatched to any gene: 6. CDR1 SGHTA and CDR2 FQGNSA come from the germline V gene.

There are a few counts of this clonotype. This rearrangement joins TRBV12-5 to TRBJ2-5; D unresolved. Deletions cut 6 bases from V and 0 bases from J, with 5 bases between. Germline CDR1 reads LGHNT; CDR2 reads FRNRAP. This CDR3 spans 12 amino acids. In DNA, the CDR3 is TGTGCTAGTGGGCCCAACCAAGAGACCCAGTACTTC. Residues: CASGPNQETQYF.

This chain connects TRBV5-1 to TRBJ1-6, with 9 bases aligning to TRBD1. Germline loops: CDR1 SGHRS, CDR2 YFSETQ. The length of the CDR3 is 15 residues. V shed 1 base and J 11 bases; nucleotides not matched to a gene: 7. CDR3 DNA: TGCGCCAGCAGCTTGCGGACAGGGGACTCGACACCCCTCCACTTT. Protein sequence: CASSLRTGDSTPLHF.

About this clonotype: A read error may be the cause here, since a much bigger clone is one base away. For the CDR3, the DNA is TGTGCCAGCAGTGAGACTAGCGGGCTCTACAATGAGCAGTACTTC. It is translated as CASSETSGLYNEQYF. The genes are TRBV6-4 and TRBJ2-7; 10 bases are shared with TRBD2. CDR3 size: 15 residues. CDR1 MRHNA and CDR2 SNTAGT come from the germline V gene. V lost 3 bases, J lost 7 bases, and 9 bases stayed unmatched.

This chain links TRBV14 with TRBJ2-1; D possibly uses TRBD1 or TRBD2 (5 bases each). The CDR3 extends over 19 amino acids. Germline loops: CDR1 SGHDN, CDR2 FVKESK. V dropped 2 bases and J dropped 3 bases, with 23 bases sitting between them. CDR3 in amino acids: CASSQYTVRGPAYYNEQFF. CDR3 in DNA: TGTGCCAGCAGCCAATATACCGTACGGGGCCCCGCGTACTACAATGAGCAGTTCTTC.

The sample holds many counts of this clonotype. This chain uses TRBV7-9 with TRBJ2-7; 9 bases map to TRBD2. In germline, CDR1 is SEHNR, CDR2 FQNEAQ (reference sequence). J lost 3 bases, V lost 5 bases, and 8 bases had no gene match. This CDR3 comprises 15 residues. The CDR3 coding sequence is TGTGCCAGCAGCGGCACCCTTAGCGGGGGCTACGAGCAGTACTTC. It translates to CASSGTLSGGYEQYF.